This entry lists 15 T cell receptor beta chains sequenced from one sample in a study of blood T cell repertoires in COVID-19. Clones were read by immunoSEQ multiplex PCR, and TCRdb kept only the in-frame ones, dropping some. There are roughly 250,000 clones in the sample; 80% to 90% occur only once, and roughly 2.5% lies in the top ten. The sequencing input was PBMCs or T cells enriched from blood (not recorded which). All receptors come from a woman aged 18-30 years who had recovered from COVID-19.

The V and J genes are TRBV2 and TRBJ1-5; 9 bases match TRBD1. The ends lost 6 bases at V and 7 bases at J; junction bases unmatched: 10. Germline loops: CDR1 SNHLY, CDR2 FYNNEI. The CDR3 sequence is 15 residues long. The CDR3: CASSVDRGASQPQHF. The CDR3 DNA reads as TGTGCCAGCAGCGTGGACAGGGGAGCGAGCCAGCCCCAGCATTTT.

The chain employs TRBV7-9 and TRBJ1-6; tentative D call: TRBD1 (5 bases). The CDR3 is 13 residues long. Trimming stripped 5 bases from V and 14 bases from J, with 16 bases between. In germline, CDR1 is SEHNR, CDR2 FQNEAQ (reference sequence). The CDR3 here is CASSPQEGSTLHF. In nucleotides, the CDR3 is TGTGCCAGCAGCCCCCAGGAGGGGAGCACCCTCCACTTT.

In its sample, this clone was seen a few times. The V gene is TRBV15, the J gene TRBJ1-2; 7 nucleotides line up with TRBD1. This CDR3 is 15 amino acids long. V shed 3 bases, J shed 8 bases, and the junction held 12 bases outside the gene matches. Germline V lookup: CDR1 LNHNV, CDR2 YYDKDF (reference sequence). The CDR3 DNA reads as TGTGCCACCAGCAGCGGAGGTCAGGGGGAACGGGGCTACACCTTC. Residues: CATSSGGQGERGYTF.

CDR3 sequence: CASKHRGLKEKLFF. CDR3 bases: TGTGCCAGCAAACACAGGGGGTTAAAGGAAAAACTGTTTTTT. This sequence joins TRBV7-6 and TRBJ1-4; 8 bases map to TRBD1. Germline trimming cut 7 bases from V and 8 bases from J; bases unmatched to any gene: 9. The CDR3 is made up of 14 amino acids. Germline V CDR1 and CDR2: SGHVS, FNYEAQ.

This clone was seen a single time. The chain carries TRBV7-8 and TRBJ1-6; the match to TRBD1 covers 8 bases. J lost 8 bases, V lost 6 bases, and 12 bases had no gene match. CDR1 is SGHVS and CDR2 is FQNEAQ in the germline V gene. This CDR3 comprises 16 residues. CDR3 DNA sequence: TGTGCCAGCAGAGCGACAGGGGCCAAGTTAGATTCACCCCTCCACTTT. This encodes CASRATGAKLDSPLHF.

The CDR3 sequence is CASSLRQGFTDTQYF. The CDR3 bases are TGTGCCAGCAGTTTAAGACAGGGGTTCACAGATACGCAGTATTTT. The rearrangement joins TRBV27 to TRBJ2-3; 8 nucleotides match TRBD1. Trimming at V came to 2 bases and at J to 2 bases, leaving 3 bases not matched to a gene. There are 15 residues in the CDR3. CDR1 and CDR2 (germline): MNHEY, SMNVEV (reference sequence).

The chain links TRBV7-6 to TRBJ2-5, with D perhaps matching TRBD2 (6 bases). Per germline, CDR1 SGHVS and CDR2 FNYEAQ. V was clipped by 1 base and J by 5 bases, with 17 bases between them. The CDR3 loop spans 16 amino acids. The DNA of the CDR3 is TGTGCCAGCAGCTTAGGGGGGACTGGCTATGGGGAGACCCAGTACTTC. It codes for CASSLGGTGYGETQYF. Supplemented by reference TRBV7-6 and TRBJ2-5, the full variable domain reads GAGVSQSPRYKVTKRGQDVALRCDPISGHVSLYWYRQALGQGPEFLTYFNYEAQQDKSGLPNDRFSAERPEGSISTLTIQRTEQRDSAMYRCASSLGGTGYGETQYFGPGTRLLVL.

The gene calls are TRBV14 and TRBJ2-1; TRBD2 aligns across 7 bases. Germline V gene sequence: CDR1 SGHDN, CDR2 FVKESK. The CDR3 loop spans 16 amino acids. J gave up 4 bases and V 4 bases, and 10 bases lay outside the gene matches. DNA for the CDR3: TGTGCCAGCAGCCTAAGCGGGGACTACCCATACAATGAGCAGTTCTTC. Translated: CASSLSGDYPYNEQFF.

The CDR3 bases are TGTGCCAGCAGCACGGACATCCACTACGAGCAGTACTTC. This gives the protein CASSTDIHYEQYF. The chain uses TRBV9 and TRBJ2-7; D may be TRBD1 (5 bases). V was cut by 4 bases and J by 3 bases, with 11 bases left in between. The CDR3 extends over 13 amino acids. Germline CDR1 and CDR2: SGDLS and YYNGEE.

DNA for the CDR3: TGTGCCAGCAGCTTAGGGACAGGCCGATCGGGTCAGCCCCAGCATTTT. It translates to CASSLGTGRSGQPQHF. This sequence joins TRBV5-6 and TRBJ1-5; 8 nucleotides match TRBD1. This CDR3 spans 16 amino acids. Per the germline V gene, CDR1 is SGHDT and CDR2 is YYEEEE. The J segment lost 6 bases and the V segment lost 2 bases, leaving 10 bases of the junction unmatched.

The chain joins TRBV29-1 to TRBJ1-2; 8 nucleotides match TRBD1. This CDR3 region has 11 residues. With V trimmed by 5 bases and J by 7 bases, 3 bases remained unmatched. Germline CDR1 is SQVTM and CDR2 is ANQGSEA. CDR3 in amino acids: CSVRQGPGYTF. Here the CDR3 DNA reads TGCAGCGTTCGACAGGGGCCTGGCTACACCTTC.

CDR3 nucleotides: TGTGCCAGCAGGTCGGACAGAGGCTCCTACAATGAGCAGTTCTTC. Protein sequence: CASRSDRGSYNEQFF. V gene TRBV28 combines with J gene TRBJ2-1, with D maybe TRBD1 (6 bases). V dropped 6 bases and J dropped 0 bases, with 12 bases sitting between them. Germline V gives CDR1 MDHEN, CDR2 SYDVKM. The CDR3 runs 15 residues. The whole variable domain, filled in from reference TRBV28 and TRBJ2-1, reads DVKVTQSSRYLVKRTGEKVFLECVQDMDHENMFWYRQDPGLGLRLIYFSYDVKMKEKGDIPEGYSVSREKKERFSLILESASTNQTSMYLCASRSDRGSYNEQFFGPGTRLTVL.

The genes are TRBV2 and TRBJ2-5; 7 positions agree with TRBD2. In germline, CDR1 is SNHLY, CDR2 FYNNEI. CDR3 length equals 13 residues. Trimming cost V 8 bases and J 5 bases; bases outside gene matches: 8. Written as DNA, the CDR3 is TGTGCCAGCCGACGACTAGCTCCGGAGACCCAGTACTTC. Encoded protein: CASRRLAPETQYF.

This chain links TRBV5-4 with TRBJ2-1; TRBD2 matches at 10 bases. Germline V lookup: CDR1 SGHNT, CDR2 YYREEE (reference sequence). V trimming: 2 bases; J trimming: 4 bases; junction bases outside the gene matches: 3. CDR3 length: 15 amino acids. The CDR3 bases are TGTGCCAGCAGCTTCAGCGGGGGGGGGTACAATGAGCAGTTCTTC. The encoded protein is CASSFSGGGYNEQFF.

The chain links TRBV13 to TRBJ1-1; perhaps TRBD1 as D (6 bases). The V end was cut by 4 bases, the J end by 0 bases, with 12 bases between. Germline CDR1 reads PRHDT; CDR2 reads FYEKMQ (reference sequence). This CDR3 is 15 amino acids long. In DNA, the CDR3 is TGTGCCAGCAGCTACGAGGGACACATGAACACTGAAGCTTTCTTT. As protein: CASSYEGHMNTEAFF.